Described below is a single T cell receptor beta chain sequence and its context. In this sample, this clone turned up once. Which antigen it targets is not known. Per-base quality was not reported, and no clone a single base away is much larger than it. TCRbeta CDR3 regions were amplified from genomic DNA using the immunoSEQ Assay, a bias-controlled multiplex PCR. The authors' pipeline ran thus. Nucleated cell counts per sample were estimated from amplification of reference gene primers within the assay. To quantify the absolute abundance of each unique TCRbeta CDR3 rearrangement, sequence reads were collapsed and filtered. For each sample, productive Simpson clonality was calculated as the square root of Simpson's diversity index across productive rearrangements. TCRdb stores this immuneACCESS table with in-frame sequences only. Part of the clones is absent; in the studies checked, under half of the shortfall reflects unresolved V genes, and no reason is known for the rest. The DNA was the basis for D and trimming; V, J and clone size are from that table. For this sample the table gives fewer than 450,000 clones, of which 90% were detected only once. The ten most abundant clones make up 0.6% of the sample.

The data belong to a study of blood T cell repertoires in COVID-19 (dated by TCRdb to the early 2020s). Regarding the study in general: Samples from collaborators originated in the United States, Italy and Spain and spanned both the acute and convalescent phases of COVID-19. The prospective study material was composed of cDNA or gDNA derived from T cells, B-cell-depleted T cells, or PBMCs. The dataset comprised deeply sampled blood TCRbeta repertoires from subjects exposed to, actively infected with, or recovered from COVID-19. The repertoires were released in a freely available public database intended as a resource for research on the immune response to SARS-CoV-2. Samples came from the ongoing ImmuneRACE study (first 160 participants) plus 1,254 subjects from 6 global collaborators. The sample metadata nearly always contained a de-identified subject ID, COVID-19 status, age in years and sex. Where HLA class I and class II types were available, the types were taken from metadata supplied by the sample provider, not from assay-based typing. Findings and caveats that apply to the study as a whole: The quantity of clinical and demographic metadata differed by source and by participant and was supplied without curation.

Participants in the prospective study were aged about 18 to 95 years, lived in more than 20 United States geographic areas, and enrolled through a virtual design. In the prospective study, participants were assigned to cohorts based on the clinical history participants reported in a screening survey and a study questionnaire. Recovered participants in ImmuneRACE Cohort 3 were defined as having two consecutive negative NP/OP PCR tests, clearance from a healthcare professional, or resolution of symptoms. In the prospective study, whole blood, serum and a nasopharyngeal or oropharyngeal swab were collected from each participant by mobile phlebotomists. Prospective study participants could optionally give additional blood draws and questionnaires over an approximately 2-month period. Prospective study blood samples were shipped either frozen or at room temperature before DNA extraction. From the cysteine up to the phenylalanine, the CDR3 has a length of 14 residues. Solely the CDR3 DNA is kept, with 42 bases framed from the first base.

The TCR sequence derives from a young man who had recovered from COVID-19. The sequence joins TRBV21-1 to TRBJ1-2. TRBV21-1 is labeled a pseudogene. What was sequenced was PBMCs or T cells enriched from blood (not recorded which). The CDR3 region: CASSKPDGCSGYTF. The sequence in DNA is TGTGCCAGCAGCAAGCCCGACGGGTGCTCCGGCTACACCTTC.